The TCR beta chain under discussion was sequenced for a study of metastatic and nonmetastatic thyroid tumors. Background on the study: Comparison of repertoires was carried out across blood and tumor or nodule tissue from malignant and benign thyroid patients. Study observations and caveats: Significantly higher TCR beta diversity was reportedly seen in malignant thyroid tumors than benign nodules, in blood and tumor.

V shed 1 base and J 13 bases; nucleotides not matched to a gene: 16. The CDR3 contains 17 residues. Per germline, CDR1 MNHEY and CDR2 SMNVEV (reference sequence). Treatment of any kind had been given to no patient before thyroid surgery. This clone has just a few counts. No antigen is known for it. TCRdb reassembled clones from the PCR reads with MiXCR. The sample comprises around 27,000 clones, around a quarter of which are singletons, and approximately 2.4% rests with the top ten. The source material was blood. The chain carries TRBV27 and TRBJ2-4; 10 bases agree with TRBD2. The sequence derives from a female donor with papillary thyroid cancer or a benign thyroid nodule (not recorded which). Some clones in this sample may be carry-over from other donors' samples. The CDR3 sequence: CASSLLASGSVTDTQYF. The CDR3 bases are TGTGCCAGCAGTTTATTGGCTAGCGGGAGTGTCACAGATACGCAGTACTTC.